The entry below gives a single T cell receptor (beta chain) sequence along with its context. The antigen is not known. Trimming took off 4 bases at V and 5 bases at J, with 18 bases between the two ends. The CDR3 has 16 residues. Germline CDR1 is MNHEY and CDR2 is SVGAGI. RNA transcripts served as the template for amplifying TCR beta CDR3 regions. HTBI primers were used for first-round RT-PCR of the TCR CDR3. TCRdb re-derived calls from the multiplex PCR reads in MiXCR, one entry per CDR3 protein. Counted here are approximately 320,000 distinct CDR3 sequences, 16% occurring once; the ten biggest clones make up approximately 35%. This sample stems from a study of T cells in Graves' hyperthyroidism and ophthalmopathy. Study-level findings and limits: Ophthalmopathy cases were set apart from stable hyperthyroidism by a 13 V-J model.

The chain recombines TRBV6-5 with TRBJ2-1; tentatively, D is TRBD2 (6 bases). The specimen was blood. This receptor was taken from a man aged 25 to 40 with Graves' hyperthyroidism. The CDR3 is CASSLGLAGLHNEQFF. CDR3 bases: TGTGCCAGCAGTTTGGGACTGGCGGGTCTCCACAATGAGCAGTTCTTC.